This T cell receptor beta chain comes out of a study of PD-1 blockade in classical Hodgkin lymphoma. General study findings and limits: Complete responders started with a diversity level that resembled newly diagnosed patients at baseline.

Exposure to brentuximab vedotin varied, and each patient had relapsed following autologous stem cell transplantation. Of note for this clone: Its antigen is not identified.

CDR3 length: 13 amino acids. V was shortened by 5 bases and J by 2 bases, with 8 bases between the two germline ends. Germline lookup yields CDR1 LNHDA and CDR2 SQIVND (reference sequence). Clones were read by immunoSEQ multiplex PCR, and TCRdb kept only the in-frame ones, dropping some. The sample shows 95,000 or so clones, over 80% of them seen only once. The sequencing used peripheral blood mononuclear cells (PBMCs), collected at baseline. The chain joins TRBV19 to TRBJ2-3; D gene uncertain. This sequence was found in a human donor with classical Hodgkin lymphoma. CDR3 bases: TGTGCCAGTAGTCTGACCTACACAGATACGCAGTATTTT. This codes for CASSLTYTDTQYF.